This T cell receptor beta chain originates from a study of vaccination and CD4 T cells after COVID-19. The Oncomine TCR Beta short-read assay sequenced DNA from cultured CD4+ T cells. Cultured CD4+ T cells were the source of extracted genomic DNA. TCRdb reprocessed the PCR reads via MiXCR and lists one record per CDR3 protein. Found here are more than 15,000 distinct CDR3 sequences, around two fifths of them singletons; the top ten hold about 5.7%. The germline CDR1 and CDR2 sequences are LNHDA and SQIVND (reference sequence). The CDR3 length is 14 residues. With V trimmed by 6 bases and J by 4 bases, 7 bases remained unmatched. As concerns this clonotype: Its antigen is currently unknown.

Noted treatment: roughly 11-day PBMC culture with coronavirus spike peptide pools or control peptides (ViraFEST assay). The culture of some 2.1 million PBMCs per well included 8 to 10 IU/ml IL-2 and around 10 ug/ml peptide pools. The sequence came from a human donor who had recovered from COVID-19. The sample in question was CD4+ T cells from blood, cultured in vitro, obtained before SARS-CoV-2 vaccination. V gene TRBV19 combines with J gene TRBJ2-5; TRBD2 agrees at 8 bases. CDR3 DNA sequence: TGTGCCAGTAGAAGAATCGGGGGGGCAGAGACCCAGTACTTC. Its protein product is CASRRIGGAETQYF.